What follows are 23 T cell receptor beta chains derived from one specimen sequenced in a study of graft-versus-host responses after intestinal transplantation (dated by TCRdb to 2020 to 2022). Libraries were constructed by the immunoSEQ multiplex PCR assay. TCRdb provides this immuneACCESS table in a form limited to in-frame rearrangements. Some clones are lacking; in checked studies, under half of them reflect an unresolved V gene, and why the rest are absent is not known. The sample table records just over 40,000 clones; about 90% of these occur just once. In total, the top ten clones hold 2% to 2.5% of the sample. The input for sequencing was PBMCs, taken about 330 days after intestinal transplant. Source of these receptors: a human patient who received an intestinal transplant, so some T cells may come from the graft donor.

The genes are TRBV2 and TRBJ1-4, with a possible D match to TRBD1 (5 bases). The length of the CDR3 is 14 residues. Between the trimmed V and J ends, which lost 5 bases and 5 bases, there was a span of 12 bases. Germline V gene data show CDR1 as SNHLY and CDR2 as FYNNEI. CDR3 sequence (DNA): TGTGCCAGCAGTCGGGGCGGTATGAATGAAAAACTGTTTTTT. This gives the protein CASSRGGMNEKLFF.

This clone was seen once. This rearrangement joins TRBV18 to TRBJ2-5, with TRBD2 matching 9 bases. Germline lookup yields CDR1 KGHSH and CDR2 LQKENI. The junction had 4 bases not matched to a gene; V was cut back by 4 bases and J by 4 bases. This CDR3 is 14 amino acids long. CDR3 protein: CASSLRGGPETQYF. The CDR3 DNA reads TGTGCCAGCTCACTGCGGGGGGGCCCAGAGACCCAGTACTTC.

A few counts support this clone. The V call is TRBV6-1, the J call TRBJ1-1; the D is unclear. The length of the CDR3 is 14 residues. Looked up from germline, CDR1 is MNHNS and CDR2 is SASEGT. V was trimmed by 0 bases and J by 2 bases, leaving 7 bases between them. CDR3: CASSEAGINTEAFF. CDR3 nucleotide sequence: TGTGCCAGCAGTGAAGCGGGAATAAACACTGAAGCTTTCTTT.

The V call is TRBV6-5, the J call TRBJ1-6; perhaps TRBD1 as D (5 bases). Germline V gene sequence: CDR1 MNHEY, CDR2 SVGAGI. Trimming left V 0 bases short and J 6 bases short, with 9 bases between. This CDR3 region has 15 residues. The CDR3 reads CASSYSTGGNSPLHF. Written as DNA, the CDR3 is TGTGCCAGCAGTTACTCGACGGGGGGTAATTCACCCCTCCACTTT.

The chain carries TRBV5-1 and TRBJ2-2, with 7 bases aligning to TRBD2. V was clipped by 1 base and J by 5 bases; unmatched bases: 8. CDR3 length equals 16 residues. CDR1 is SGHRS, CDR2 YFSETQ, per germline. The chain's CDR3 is CASSLYWLAATGELFF. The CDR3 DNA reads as TGCGCCAGCAGCTTGTATTGGCTAGCGGCGACCGGGGAGCTGTTTTTT. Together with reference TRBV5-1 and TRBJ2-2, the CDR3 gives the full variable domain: KAGVTQTPRYLIKTRGQQVTLSCSPISGHRSVSWYQQTPGQGLQFLFEYFSETQRNKGNFPGRFSGRQFSNSRSEMNVSTLELGDSALYLCASSLYWLAATGELFFGEGSRLTVL.

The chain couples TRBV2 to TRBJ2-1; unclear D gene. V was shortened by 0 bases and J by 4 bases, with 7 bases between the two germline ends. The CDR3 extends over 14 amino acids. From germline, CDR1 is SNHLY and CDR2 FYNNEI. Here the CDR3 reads CASSEALVYNEQFF. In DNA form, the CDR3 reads TGTGCCAGCAGTGAAGCCCTCGTTTACAATGAGCAGTTCTTC.

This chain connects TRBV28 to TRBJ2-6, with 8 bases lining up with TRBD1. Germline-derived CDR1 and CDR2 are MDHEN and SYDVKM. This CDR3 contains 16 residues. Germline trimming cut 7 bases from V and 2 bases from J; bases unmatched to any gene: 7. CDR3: CASIPQQGAGANVLTF. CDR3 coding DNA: TGTGCCAGCATCCCTCAACAGGGGGCTGGGGCCAACGTCCTGACTTTC.

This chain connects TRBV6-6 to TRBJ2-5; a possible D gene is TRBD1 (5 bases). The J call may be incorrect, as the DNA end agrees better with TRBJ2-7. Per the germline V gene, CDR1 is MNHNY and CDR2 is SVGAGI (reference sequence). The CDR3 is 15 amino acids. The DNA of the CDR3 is TGTGCCAGCAGCCAAGGACAAGTAGGCCCGTACGAGCAGTACTTC. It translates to CASSQGQVGPYEQYF.

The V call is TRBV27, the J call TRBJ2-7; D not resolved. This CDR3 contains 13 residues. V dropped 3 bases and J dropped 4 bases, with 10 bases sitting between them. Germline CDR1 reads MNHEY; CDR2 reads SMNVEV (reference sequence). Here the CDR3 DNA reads TGTGCCAGCAGTTTTGGGCAAATGTACGAGCAGTACTTC. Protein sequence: CASSFGQMYEQYF.

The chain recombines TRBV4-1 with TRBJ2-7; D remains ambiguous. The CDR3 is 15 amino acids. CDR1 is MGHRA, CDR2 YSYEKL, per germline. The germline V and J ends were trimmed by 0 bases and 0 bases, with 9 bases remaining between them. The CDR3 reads CASSQEIYSSYEQYF. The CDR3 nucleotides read TGCGCCAGCAGCCAAGAAATTTACAGCTCCTACGAGCAGTACTTC.

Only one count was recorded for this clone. CDR3: CASSAMTPRSSTDTQYF. The CDR3 DNA reads as TGTGCCAGCAGCGCCATGACACCACGATCCTCCACAGATACGCAGTATTTT. The chain has TRBV9 and TRBJ2-3; no firm D call. This CDR3 region has 17 residues. The ends were cut back, 3 bases at V and 2 bases at J, with 19 bases in the middle. Germline CDR1 reads SGDLS; CDR2 reads YYNGEE. The full variable domain, its missing parts supplied by reference TRBV9 and TRBJ2-3, is DSGVTQTPKHLITATGQRVTLRCSPRSGDLSVYWYQQSLDQGLQFLIQYYNGEERAKGNILERFSAQQFPDLHSELNLSSLELGDSALYFCASSAMTPRSSTDTQYFGPGTRLTVL.

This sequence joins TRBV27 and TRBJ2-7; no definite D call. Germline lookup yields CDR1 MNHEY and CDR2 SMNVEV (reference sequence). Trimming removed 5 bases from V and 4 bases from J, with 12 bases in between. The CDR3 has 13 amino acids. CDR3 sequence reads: CASSDARLYEQYF. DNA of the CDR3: TGTGCCAGCAGTGACGCCCGCCTATACGAGCAGTACTTC.

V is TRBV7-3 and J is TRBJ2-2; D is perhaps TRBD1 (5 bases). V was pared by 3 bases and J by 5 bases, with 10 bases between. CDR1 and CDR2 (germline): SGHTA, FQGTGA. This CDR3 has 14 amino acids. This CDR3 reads CASSFDSRTGELFF. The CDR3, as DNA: TGTGCCAGCAGCTTTGACAGTAGGACCGGGGAGCTGTTTTTT.

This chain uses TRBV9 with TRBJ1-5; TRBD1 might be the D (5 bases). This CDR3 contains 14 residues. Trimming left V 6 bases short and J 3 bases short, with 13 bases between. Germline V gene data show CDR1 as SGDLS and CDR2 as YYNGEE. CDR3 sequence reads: CASNGGANNQPQHF. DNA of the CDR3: TGTGCCAGCAACGGGGGAGCCAACAATCAGCCCCAGCATTTT.

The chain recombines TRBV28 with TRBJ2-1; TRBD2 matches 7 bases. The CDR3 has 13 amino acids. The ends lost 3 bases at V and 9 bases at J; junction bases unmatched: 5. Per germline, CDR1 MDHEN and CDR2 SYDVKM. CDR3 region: CASSLPAGVEQFF. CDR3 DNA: TGTGCCAGCAGTTTGCCCGCGGGGGTTGAGCAGTTCTTC. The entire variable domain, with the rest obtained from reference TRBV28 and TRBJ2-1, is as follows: DVKVTQSSRYLVKRTGEKVFLECVQDMDHENMFWYRQDPGLGLRLIYFSYDVKMKEKGDIPEGYSVSREKKERFSLILESASTNQTSMYLCASSLPAGVEQFFGPGTRLTVL.

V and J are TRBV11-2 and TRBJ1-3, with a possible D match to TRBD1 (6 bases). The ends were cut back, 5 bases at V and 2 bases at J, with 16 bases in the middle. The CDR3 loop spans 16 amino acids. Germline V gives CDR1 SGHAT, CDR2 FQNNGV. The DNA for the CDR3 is TGTGCCAGCAGCCCGGAGTCGGGGGGCACTGGAAACACCATATATTTT. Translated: CASSPESGGTGNTIYF.

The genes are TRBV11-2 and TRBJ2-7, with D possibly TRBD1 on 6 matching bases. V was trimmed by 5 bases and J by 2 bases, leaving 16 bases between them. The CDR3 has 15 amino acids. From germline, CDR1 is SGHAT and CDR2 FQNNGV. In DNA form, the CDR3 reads TGTGCCAGCAGCCCCCAGGACAGATTTACCTACGAGCAGTACTTC. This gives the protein CASSPQDRFTYEQYF.

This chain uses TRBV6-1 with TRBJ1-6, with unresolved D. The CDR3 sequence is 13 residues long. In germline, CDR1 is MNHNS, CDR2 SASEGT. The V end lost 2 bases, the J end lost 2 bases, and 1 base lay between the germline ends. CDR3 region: CASSETYNSPLHF. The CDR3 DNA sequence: TGTGCCAGCAGTGAAACCTATAATTCACCCCTCCACTTT.

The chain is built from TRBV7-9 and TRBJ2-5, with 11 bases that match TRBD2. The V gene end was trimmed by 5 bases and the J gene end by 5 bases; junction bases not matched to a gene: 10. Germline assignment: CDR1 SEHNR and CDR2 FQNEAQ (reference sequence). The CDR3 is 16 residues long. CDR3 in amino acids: CASSPSLAGDMETQYF. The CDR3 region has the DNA TGTGCCAGCAGCCCCTCACTAGCGGGAGATATGGAGACCCAGTACTTC.

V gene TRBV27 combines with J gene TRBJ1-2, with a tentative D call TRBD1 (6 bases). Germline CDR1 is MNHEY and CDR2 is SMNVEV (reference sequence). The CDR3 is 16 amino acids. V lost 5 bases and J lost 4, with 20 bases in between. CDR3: CASSISVTGGAYGYTF. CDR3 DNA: TGTGCCAGCAGTATCTCGGTTACGGGGGGCGCCTATGGCTACACCTTC.

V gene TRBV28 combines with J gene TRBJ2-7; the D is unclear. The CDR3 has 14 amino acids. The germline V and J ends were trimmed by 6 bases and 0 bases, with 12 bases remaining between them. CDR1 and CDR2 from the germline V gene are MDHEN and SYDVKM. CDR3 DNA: TGTGCCAGCAGATCCCTCTCGGGCTCCTACGAGCAGTACTTC. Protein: CASRSLSGSYEQYF.

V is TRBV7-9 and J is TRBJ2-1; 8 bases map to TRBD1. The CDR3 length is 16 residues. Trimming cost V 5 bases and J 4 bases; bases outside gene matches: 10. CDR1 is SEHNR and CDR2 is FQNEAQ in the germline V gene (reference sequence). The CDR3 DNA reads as TGTGCCAGCAGCGAACAACAGGGGGGATTTTACAATGAGCAGTTCTTC. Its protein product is CASSEQQGGFYNEQFF.

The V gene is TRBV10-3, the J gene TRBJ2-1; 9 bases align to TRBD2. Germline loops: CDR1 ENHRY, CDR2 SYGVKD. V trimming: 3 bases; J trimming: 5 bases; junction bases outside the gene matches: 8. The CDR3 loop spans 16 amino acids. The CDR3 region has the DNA TGTGCCATCAGTGAAGGTGGGACTAGCATCCACAATGAGCAGTTCTTC. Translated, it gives CAISEGGTSIHNEQFF.